The 18 T cell receptor beta chains below all came from one sample that was sequenced in a study of shared clonotypes between healthy human individuals. The table came from immunoSEQ multiplex PCR; TCRdb's copy has only in-frame clones and leaves some out. Of hundreds of thousands of clones listed, 90% to 97% are singletons. Material: naive CD4+ T cells sorted from blood. Subset reported: CD45RA+ positively selected. The receptors come from a woman in her 30s in good health.

This chain uses TRBV28 with TRBJ1-5; D possibly corresponds to TRBD1 (6 bases). The V gene lost 1 base and the J gene lost 9 bases, with 13 bases spanning the gap. This CDR3 contains 14 residues. Per germline, CDR1 MDHEN and CDR2 SYDVKM. The CDR3 loop reads CASSLSQGLGPQHF. Here the CDR3 DNA reads TGTGCCAGCAGTTTATCGCAGGGGCTTGGGCCCCAGCATTTT.

The chain combines TRBV19 with TRBJ2-7, with TRBD2 matching 12 bases. The CDR3 is made up of 14 amino acids. J was trimmed by 2 bases and V by 5 bases; bases with no gene match: 1. The germline V gene has CDR1 LNHDA and CDR2 SQIVND (reference sequence). The CDR3 bases are TGTGCCAGTAGTCTAGCGGGAGGGACCTACGAGCAGTACTTC. Residues: CASSLAGGTYEQYF. Supplemented by reference TRBV19 and TRBJ2-7, the full variable domain reads DGGITQSPKYLFRKEGQNVTLSCEQNLNHDAMYWYRQDPGQGLRLIYYSQIVNDFQKGDIAEGYSVSREKKESFPLTVTSAQKNPTAFYLCASSLAGGTYEQYFGPGTRLTVT.

CDR3 amino acids: CASSPREQTIYGYTF. As DNA, the CDR3 is TGTGCCAGCTCACCTCGGGAACAGACCATCTATGGCTACACCTTC. This chain joins TRBV18 and TRBJ1-2; D call uncertain. The V end was cut by 3 bases, the J end by 4 bases, with 15 bases between. In germline, CDR1 is KGHSH, CDR2 LQKENI. The CDR3 has 15 amino acids.

The chain has TRBV12-2 and TRBJ2-5; the table assigns TRBD2, which was not confirmed against the DNA. TRBV12-2 counts as a pseudogene. The CDR3 spans 17 residues. Here the CDR3 DNA reads TGTGCAAGTCGCTTACCGTCGACTAGCGGAGTACAAGAGACCCAGTACTTC. Residues: CASRLPSTSGVQETQYF.

This chain joins TRBV14 and TRBJ2-3; no definite D call. The CDR3 is 15 amino acids. CDR1 and CDR2 (germline): SGHDN, FVKESK. V was trimmed by 5 bases and J by 2 bases, leaving 14 bases between them. CDR3 sequence (DNA): TGTGCCAGCAGCGAGATTGGCCGAAACACAGATACGCAGTATTTT. Its translation is CASSEIGRNTDTQYF. Supplemented by reference TRBV14 and TRBJ2-3, the full variable domain reads EAGVTQFPSHSVIEKGQTVTLRCDPISGHDNLYWYRRVMGKEIKFLLHFVKESKQDESGMPNNRFLAERTGGTYSTLKVQPAELEDSGVYFCASSEIGRNTDTQYFGPGTRLTVL.

V usage is TRBV2 and J usage is TRBJ2-7, with D possibly matching TRBD2 (6 bases). The CDR3 contains 13 residues. Germline CDR1 SNHLY, CDR2 FYNNEI. V was trimmed by 4 bases and J by 6 bases, leaving 13 bases between them. The CDR3 DNA reads TGTGCCAGCAGTGGGGACTGGCAGGTCGAGCAGTACTTC. This gives the protein CASSGDWQVEQYF.

V gene TRBV6-6 combines with J gene TRBJ2-7; D gene uncertain. CDR1 and CDR2 (germline): MNHNY, SVGAGI (reference sequence). This CDR3 has 13 residues. V was clipped by 6 bases and J by 1 base, with 10 bases between them. The CDR3 protein is CASSPDTSYEQYF. The CDR3 nucleotides read TGTGCCAGCAGCCCAGATACGTCCTACGAGCAGTACTTC.

The rearrangement uses TRBV9 and TRBJ2-3; a possible D gene is TRBD1 (5 bases). CDR1 is SGDLS, CDR2 YYNGEE, per germline. The CDR3 extends over 16 amino acids. Trimming cost V 4 bases and J 4 bases, with 19 bases left between them. The CDR3 reads CASSPRGQGWADTQYF. The CDR3 DNA reads as TGTGCCAGCAGCCCAAGGGGCCAGGGTTGGGCAGATACGCAGTATTTT.

The rearrangement uses TRBV11-3 and TRBJ2-2; 11 bases line up with TRBD1. Unmatched junction bases numbered 9, after V lost 5 bases and J lost 7 bases. CDR3 size: 16 residues. In germline, CDR1 is SGHNT, CDR2 YENEEA. Written as DNA, the CDR3 is TGTGCCAGCAGCCGGTCCGGGACAGGGGGTTTCGGGGAGCTGTTTTTT. Translating gives CASSRSGTGGFGELFF.

This clone was seen a single time. The chain combines TRBV6-1 with TRBJ2-7; D is perhaps TRBD2 (5 bases). CDR3 length equals 13 residues. V gave up 4 bases and J gave up 2 bases, with 9 bases separating them. Germline CDR1 reads MNHNS; CDR2 reads SASEGT. The CDR3 loop reads CASSVRETYEQYF. Written as DNA, the CDR3 is TGTGCCAGCAGTGTGAGGGAGACCTACGAGCAGTACTTC.

This chain links TRBV9 with TRBJ1-4; TRBD1 might be the D (6 bases). The CDR3 totals 15 residues. V lost 0 bases and J 7 bases, leaving 13 bases between the germline ends. Germline values: CDR1 SGDLS, CDR2 YYNGEE. The CDR3 protein is CASSVGDTLGEKLFF. Here the CDR3 DNA reads TGTGCCAGCAGCGTAGGGGACACTTTAGGTGAAAAACTGTTTTTT.

The rearrangement uses TRBV5-1 and TRBJ1-1; tentatively, D is TRBD1 (5 bases). The CDR3 totals 13 residues. Germline values: CDR1 SGHRS, CDR2 YFSETQ. Trimming removed 4 bases from V and 3 bases from J, with 10 bases in between. The CDR3 is CASSRVGDTEAFF. CDR3 coding DNA: TGCGCCAGCAGCCGGGTAGGGGACACTGAAGCTTTCTTT. Supplemented by reference TRBV5-1 and TRBJ1-1, the full variable domain reads KAGVTQTPRYLIKTRGQQVTLSCSPISGHRSVSWYQQTPGQGLQFLFEYFSETQRNKGNFPGRFSGRQFSNSRSEMNVSTLELGDSALYLCASSRVGDTEAFFGQGTRLTVV.

The gene calls are TRBV7-2 and TRBJ2-3; 9 nucleotides align to TRBD1. Trimming cost V 5 bases and J 6 bases; bases outside gene matches: 12. The CDR3 extends over 16 amino acids. Germline V gene lookup returns CDR1 SGHTA and CDR2 FQGNSA. In DNA, the CDR3 is TGTGCCAGCAGCCCCCATACCAGCGGGACAGGGGATACGCAGTATTTT. It yields the protein CASSPHTSGTGDTQYF.

The chain joins TRBV9 to TRBJ2-1, with D tentatively TRBD2 (6 bases). V was trimmed by 4 bases and J by 0 bases, leaving 20 bases between them. Germline V gene data show CDR1 as SGDLS and CDR2 as YYNGEE. CDR3 length: 18 residues. The CDR3 region has the DNA TGTGCCAGCAGCCCCACGAGTCTCACTAGCTTCTCCTACAATGAGCAGTTCTTC. Amino acid sequence: CASSPTSLTSFSYNEQFF.

This sequence joins TRBV19 and TRBJ1-5; unclear D gene. The V end was cut by 8 bases, the J end by 5 bases, with 19 bases between. CDR3 length: 15 amino acids. Germline V gene data show CDR1 as LNHDA and CDR2 as SQIVND (reference sequence). The CDR3 protein is CASGLLAAWDQPQHF. Here the CDR3 DNA reads TGTGCCAGTGGCCTCTTGGCAGCCTGGGATCAGCCCCAGCATTTT.

This rearrangement joins TRBV19 to TRBJ2-7; 9 nucleotides line up with TRBD2. This CDR3 region has 16 residues. The J segment lost 2 bases and the V segment lost 5 bases, leaving 10 bases of the junction unmatched. Germline values: CDR1 LNHDA, CDR2 SQIVND (reference sequence). CDR3 residues: CASSPGGSGRPYEQYF. The CDR3 DNA is TGTGCCAGTAGTCCAGGTGGTAGCGGGAGACCCTACGAGCAGTACTTC.

This chain links TRBV19 with TRBJ1-5, with a weak D call TRBD1 (5 bases). CDR3 length: 13 amino acids. CDR1 is LNHDA and CDR2 is SQIVND in the germline V gene (reference sequence). V was pared by 1 base and J by 12 bases, with 13 bases between. CDR3: CASSIGGGAGQHF. The CDR3 nucleotides are TGTGCCAGTAGTATAGGGGGGGGAGCTGGCCAGCATTTT.

This chain joins TRBV2 and TRBJ1-2, with 8 bases identical to TRBD1. Germline V CDR1 and CDR2: SNHLY, FYNNEI. The CDR3 contains 16 residues. V lost 3 bases and J lost 3; bases outside the gene matches: 9. The CDR3 DNA sequence: TGTGCCAGCAGTGAGGTTGCAGGGGGCGCTGACTATGGCTACACCTTC. Amino acid sequence: CASSEVAGGADYGYTF.